This T cell receptor beta chain was captured by sequencing in a study of siplizumab effects on memory and regulatory T cells (dated by TCRdb to the late 2010s). In terms of the full investigation: The effect of the anti-CD2 antibody siplizumab on alloreactive T-cell subsets was examined in allogeneic mixed lymphocyte reactions constructed from human PBMCs. Here is what the overall study found, with its caveats: Siplizumab significantly reduced the cumulative frequency of alloreactive sequences traceable to unstimulated CD4+ memory T cells. Because sequences below about 10^-5 frequency were poorly captured, only a minor fraction of alloreactive clones could be mapped to unstimulated subsets. Greater diversity appeared to be present in unstimulated naive T cells than in memory T cells, and a substantial contribution to the alloresponse seemed to be made by naive cells. Whether proliferating Tregs from siplizumab cultures were suppressive was not functionally confirmed. A naive or memory phenotype could not be assigned to roughly 80-95% of proliferating CD4+ or CD8+ clones. In reactions with siplizumab, an average of approximately 69% of mappable alloreactive CD4+ clones were Treg-derived, compared with 25% to 30% in control reactions.

Libraries were built with the immunoSEQ multiplex PCR assay. Each sample had 10^5 or so TCR templates assayed by the deep sequencing platform. Genomic DNA extracted from sorted T cells was the material used for TCRbeta CDR3 sequencing. The authors' analysis ran thus. Clonal analysis of TCRbeta CDR3 data was done in the R programming language. Comparing unstimulated samples against CFSE-low samples taken after the reaction was how alloreactive CD4+ and CD8+ clones were defined. Alloreactive CD4+ clones were assigned to regulatory or non-regulatory origin by matching sequences to sorted unstimulated Treg and non-Treg repertoires. In its TCRdb copy, this immuneACCESS table keeps in-frame sequences only and misses some clones. Where compared with another copy, unresolved V genes explain less than half of these, and the others have no known cause. V, J and clone size are taken as reported in that table, and D and trimming were inferred from the DNA itself. The sample has 110,000 or so clones on record, about 92% of them singletons. The ten largest clonotypes hold 0.32% of the sample.

Including cysteine and phenylalanine, the CDR3 has 17 amino acids. The entry retains the CDR3 DNA only, 51 bases that are in frame from base 1. Per the germline V gene (reference sequence), SEHNR is the CDR1 and FQNEAQ is the CDR2. V is pruned by 2 bases and J by 1 base, leaving 8 bases of the junction without a gene match. Sorted unstimulated T cells and proliferating T cells recovered from mixed lymphocyte reactions were subjected to TCRbeta CDR3 sequencing. Fresh whole blood from over eight HLA-typed healthy donors served as the source for isolating PBMCs. Turning to this clone: Its antigen target is currently unknown. The sample holds no much larger clone one base away, and base qualities are not on file.

The origin of this receptor is a human donor in good health. This chain joins TRBV7-9 to TRBJ1-1; 9 bases in the junction line up with TRBD1. Sequences were obtained from CD4+ T cells sorted from blood. The DNA reads TGTGCCAGCAGCTTACGGGACAGGGATAAGCCGAACACTGAAGCTTTCTTT. Its coded protein is CASSLRDRDKPNTEAFF. Beyond the CDR3, the reference TRBV7-9 and TRBJ1-1 genes provide the residues; the full variable domain reads: DTGVSQNPRHKITKRGQNVTFRCDPISEHNRLYWYRQTLGQGPEFLTYFQNEAQLEKSRLLSDRFSAERPKGSFSTLEIQRTEQGDSAMYLCASSLRDRDKPNTEAFFGQGTRLTVV.